The 24 T cell receptor beta chains in this list originate from one sample, sequenced in a study of pediatric ulcerative colitis. TCRdb keeps only in-frame clones here, not all; method: immunoSEQ multiplex PCR. The table has 35,000 to 45,000 clones, roughly 85% seen once. Input material: blood. The receptors stem from a girl aged 5-17 years with moderate ulcerative colitis.

The V gene is TRBV9, the J gene TRBJ1-1; no definite D call. This CDR3 contains 15 residues. Between the trimmed V and J ends, which lost 3 bases and 0 bases, there was a span of 12 bases. Germline assignment: CDR1 SGDLS and CDR2 YYNGEE. CDR3 loop: CASSARAEVNTEAFF. Written as DNA, the CDR3 is TGTGCCAGCAGCGCCCGGGCCGAGGTGAACACTGAAGCTTTCTTT.

The CDR3 DNA reads as TGCAGCGCTACCTTACTAGCGGGAGTGAGGTATGAGCAGTTCTTC. This translates into CSATLLAGVRYEQFF. V and J are TRBV29-1 and TRBJ2-1, with 11 positions matching TRBD2. CDR3 length: 15 amino acids. The V gene end was trimmed by 7 bases and the J gene end by 8 bases; junction bases not matched to a gene: 13. Germline assignment: CDR1 SQVTM and CDR2 ANQGSEA.

The gene calls are TRBV6-1 and TRBJ2-2; 8 nucleotides match TRBD2. The CDR3 length is 15 residues. The germline V gene has CDR1 MNHNS and CDR2 SASEGT. V was pared by 2 bases and J by 3 bases, with 2 bases of the junction left unmatched. Here the CDR3 DNA reads TGTGCCAGCAGTGAAAAGCGGGGGCACACCGGGGAGCTGTTTTTT. Translation: CASSEKRGHTGELFF.

The CDR3, as DNA: TGTGCCAGCGGACCGGGACAGGGAACTGGGGCCAACGTCCTGACTTTC. Its protein product is CASGPGQGTGANVLTF. V gene TRBV27 combines with J gene TRBJ2-6; TRBD1 agrees at 9 bases. From germline, CDR1 is MNHEY and CDR2 SMNVEV (reference sequence). With 8 bases clipped from V and 2 bases from J, the junction kept 7 bases outside the gene matches. The CDR3 has 16 residues.

This clone was recorded a few times. The chain joins TRBV7-6 to TRBJ1-3; D may be TRBD1 (6 bases). V dropped 4 bases and J dropped 0 bases, with 16 bases sitting between them. The CDR3 length is 17 residues. The germline gives CDR1 SGHVS, CDR2 FNYEAQ. This chain's CDR3 is CASSSLGQTGSGNTIYF. In DNA, the CDR3 is TGTGCCAGCAGCTCGCTAGGACAGACTGGCTCTGGAAACACCATATATTTT.

The chain joins TRBV29-1 to TRBJ2-5, with 9 bases that match TRBD2. The CDR3 sequence is 18 residues long. Germline CDR1 is SQVTM and CDR2 is ANQGSEA. V dropped 1 base and J dropped 0; count of bases not matched to a gene: 12. CDR3 coding DNA: TGCAGCGTTGAAGGCCCCTTTGGGACTAGCACATACCAAGAGACCCAGTACTTC. Translation gives CSVEGPFGTSTYQETQYF.

The V gene is TRBV7-9, the J gene TRBJ1-2; D unresolved. V dropped 3 bases and J dropped 8 bases, with 7 bases sitting between them. Germline V CDR1 and CDR2: SEHNR, FQNEAQ (reference sequence). The CDR3 length is 11 residues. The DNA of the CDR3 is TGTGCCAGCAGCTTTTCGGGGGGCTACACCTTC. It yields the protein CASSFSGGYTF.

This chain joins TRBV5-6 and TRBJ1-1; the match to TRBD1 covers 7 bases. The trim removed 4 bases at V and 5 bases at J, leaving 8 bases unmatched. Germline CDR1 reads SGHDT; CDR2 reads YYEEEE. The CDR3 spans 14 residues. CDR3 nucleotide sequence: TGTGCCAGCAGCCTACAGGGGATGGCGACTGAAGCTTTCTTT. Translation: CASSLQGMATEAFF.

About this clone: This sequence is one base from a far larger clone and is likely a read error. The CDR3 region is CSVEAPLTSLNEQYF. The CDR3 bases are TGCAGCGTTGAAGCCCCTTTGACTAGTCTCAATGAGCAGTACTTC. The V and J genes are TRBV29-1 and TRBJ2-7; tentative D call: TRBD2 (6 bases). The CDR3 runs 15 residues. Per the germline V gene, CDR1 is SQVTM and CDR2 is ANQGSEA. Trimming shortened V by 1 base and J by 7 bases, and 20 bases separated the two germline ends.

This clone occurred once. The chain uses TRBV18 and TRBJ1-2, with 7 bases lining up with TRBD1. The CDR3 runs to 15 residues. Germline V gene sequence: CDR1 KGHSH, CDR2 LQKENI. V lost 1 base to trimming and J lost 2 bases; unmatched junction nucleotides: 4. In DNA form, the CDR3 reads TGTGCCAGCTCACCACGGCAGGGGGGCAACTATGGCTACACCTTC. This encodes CASSPRQGGNYGYTF.

This chain's CDR3 is CASSIPDGANTGELFF. The CDR3 bases are TGTGCCAGCAGCATCCCGGACGGGGCGAACACCGGGGAGCTGTTTTTT. This chain uses TRBV9 with TRBJ2-2; TRBD2 might be the D (5 bases). Trimming took 4 bases from V and 0 from J, leaving 13 bases between them. This CDR3 spans 16 amino acids. CDR1 is SGDLS, CDR2 YYNGEE, per germline. Looking up the rest from reference TRBV9 and TRBJ2-2 gives the full variable domain: DSGVTQTPKHLITATGQRVTLRCSPRSGDLSVYWYQQSLDQGLQFLIQYYNGEERAKGNILERFSAQQFPDLHSELNLSSLELGDSALYFCASSIPDGANTGELFFGEGSRLTVL.

The chain couples TRBV9 to TRBJ2-5; 8 bases agree with TRBD1. Trimming removed 1 base from V and 5 bases from J; junction bases left unmatched: 7. CDR3 length: 15 amino acids. Germline-derived CDR1 and CDR2 are SGDLS and YYNGEE. CDR3 region: CASSVRGTGEETQYF. The DNA of the CDR3 is TGTGCCAGCAGCGTAAGGGGGACAGGCGAGGAGACCCAGTACTTC. The full variable domain, with the rest looked up from reference TRBV9 and TRBJ2-5, is DSGVTQTPKHLITATGQRVTLRCSPRSGDLSVYWYQQSLDQGLQFLIQYYNGEERAKGNILERFSAQQFPDLHSELNLSSLELGDSALYFCASSVRGTGEETQYFGPGTRLLVL.

The count of this clone is one. The V and J genes are TRBV6-6 and TRBJ2-7; D tentatively reads TRBD1 or TRBD2 (5 bases each). V shed 8 bases and J shed 0 bases, with 17 bases lying between them. The CDR3 contains 15 residues. The germline CDR1 and CDR2 sequences are MNHNY and SVGAGI (reference sequence). The CDR3 nucleotides read TGTGCCAGCCTGAGGTGGGGCCGGGGCTCCTACGAGCAGTACTTC. Its protein is CASLRWGRGSYEQYF.

J is TRBJ2-7 and V is TRBV7-8; D is unclear. The CDR3 consists of 16 residues. Trimming stripped 5 bases from V and 3 bases from J, with 20 bases between. Germline values: CDR1 SGHVS, CDR2 FQNEAQ. CDR3 amino acids: CASSLSRRVVNYEQYF. The DNA for the CDR3 is TGTGCCAGCAGCCTAAGTAGAAGGGTAGTCAACTACGAGCAGTACTTC. Using reference TRBV7-8 and TRBJ2-7 for the parts outside the CDR3, the full variable domain is GAGVSQSPRYKVAKRGQDVALRCDPISGHVSLFWYQQALGQGPEFLTYFQNEAQLDKSGLPSDRFFAERPEGSVSTLKIQRTQQEDSAVYLCASSLSRRVVNYEQYFGPGTRLTVT.

This clone came up once. The V and J genes are TRBV10-3 and TRBJ1-5, with TRBD1 matching over 7 bases. Unmatched junction bases numbered 9, after V lost 6 bases and J lost 7 bases. This CDR3 contains 14 residues. CDR1 is ENHRY, CDR2 SYGVKD, per germline. CDR3 nucleotides: TGTGCCATCAGCCCAGGGGGAGCGAGGCAGCCCCAGCATTTT. It yields the protein CAISPGGARQPQHF.

In this sample, this clone turned up a few times. This chain connects TRBV2 to TRBJ2-1; perhaps TRBD1 as D (6 bases). The CDR3 length is 16 residues. Between the trimmed V and J ends, which lost 8 bases and 5 bases, there was a span of 22 bases. The germline V gene encodes CDR1 SNHLY and CDR2 FYNNEI. The CDR3: CASSYQQGPPHNEQFF. The CDR3, as DNA: TGTGCCAGCTCTTACCAACAGGGACCGCCCCACAATGAGCAGTTCTTC.

The rearrangement links TRBV29-1 to TRBJ2-5; TRBD1 might be the D (5 bases). This CDR3 contains 16 residues. Germline CDR1 and CDR2: SQVTM and ANQGSEA. Trimming took off 1 base at V and 0 bases at J, with 15 bases between the two ends. The CDR3 loop reads CSVEGTRQGYQETQYF. CDR3 coding DNA: TGCAGCGTTGAAGGGACCCGCCAGGGTTACCAAGAGACCCAGTACTTC.

The chain couples TRBV18 to TRBJ2-7; D tentatively fits TRBD1 or TRBD2 (5 bases each). Trimming took off 5 bases at V and 1 base at J, with 9 bases between the two ends. This CDR3 comprises 13 residues. CDR1 is KGHSH and CDR2 is LQKENI in the germline V gene. DNA of the CDR3: TGTGCCAGCTCAAAGGGACCTTCCTACGAGCAGTACTTC. Translating it yields CASSKGPSYEQYF.

The V and J genes are TRBV28 and TRBJ2-7; TRBD1 agrees at 8 bases. The germline gives CDR1 MDHEN, CDR2 SYDVKM. V gave up 3 bases and J gave up 7 bases; unmatched junction bases: 8. The CDR3 covers 14 residues. The CDR3 reads CASSFTDREGEQYF. The DNA for the CDR3 is TGTGCCAGCAGTTTCACGGACAGGGAAGGAGAGCAGTACTTC.

The chain is built from TRBV7-7 and TRBJ2-1; D may correspond to TRBD1 or TRBD2 (5 bases each). Germline V gene sequence: CDR1 SSHAT, CDR2 FNYEAQ (reference sequence). There are 15 residues in the CDR3. With 2 bases removed from V and 8 bases from J, the gap between germline ends came to 16 bases. The CDR3 spells CASSLLGTAGDEQFF. DNA of the CDR3: TGTGCCAGCAGCTTATTAGGGACCGCCGGCGATGAGCAGTTCTTC.

V gene TRBV6-6 combines with J gene TRBJ1-3; D unclear. The CDR3 runs to 16 residues. Germline-derived CDR1 and CDR2 are MNHNY and SVGAGI (reference sequence). V lost 5 bases and J 4 bases, leaving 18 bases between the germline ends. The CDR3 region has the DNA TGTGCCAGCAGTCCCGTCGTCACCTCCCGCGGAAACACCATATATTTT. It specifies CASSPVVTSRGNTIYF.

This chain uses TRBV29-1 with TRBJ2-7, with 9 bases fitting TRBD2. The CDR3 runs to 14 residues. CDR1 SQVTM and CDR2 ANQGSEA come from the germline V gene. The J segment lost 0 bases and the V segment lost 3 bases, leaving 3 bases of the junction unmatched. The CDR3 is CSVETSGSSYEQYF. The CDR3 DNA sequence: TGCAGCGTTGAGACTAGCGGATCCTCCTACGAGCAGTACTTC.

The chain combines TRBV7-6 with TRBJ1-1; D is unresolved. Germline loops: CDR1 SGHVS, CDR2 FNYEAQ. Trimming cost V 1 base and J 5 bases, with 8 bases left between them. The CDR3 runs to 13 residues. The CDR3, as DNA: TGTGCCAGCAGCTTAGACCCGGGGACTGAAGCTTTCTTT. The encoded protein is CASSLDPGTEAFF.

The chain joins TRBV7-9 to TRBJ1-2; D not resolved. CDR1 and CDR2 (germline): SEHNR, FQNEAQ (reference sequence). The CDR3 covers 14 residues. Trimming shortened V by 0 bases and J by 3 bases, and 8 bases separated the two germline ends. The DNA for the CDR3 is TGTGCCAGCAGCTTAGCGACGGTGGACTATGGCTACACCTTC. Amino acids: CASSLATVDYGYTF.